The subject of this entry is one TCR beta chain. Its target is not known. The data were obtained in a study of cytomegalovirus exposure and HLA in healthy donors. It was with 60 Vbeta and 13 Jbeta primers that the PCR ran. Measured with immunoSEQ multiplex PCR; TCRdb has only the in-frame clones, and not every one. This repertoire shows 110,000 or so clones, 70% to 75% found once; its top ten account for around 1.3%. General study points: The later analysis indicated that the majority of CMV-associated TCR beta chains appeared HLA-restricted. Later analysis placed DRB1 highest and HLA-C lowest in TCR association rates, which differed by HLA locus.

Material for sequencing was PBMCs. The sequence was obtained from a man aged 40-49 years in good health and CMV-seronegative.

The chain's CDR3 is CASSQGRAGGNTIYF. CDR3 DNA: TGCGCCAGCAGCCAGGGCAGGGCTGGCGGAAACACCATATATTTT. The chain combines TRBV4-3 with TRBJ1-3; D is perhaps TRBD1 (5 bases). The CDR3 totals 15 residues. The germline V and J ends were trimmed by 3 bases and 4 bases, with 13 bases remaining between them. From germline, CDR1 is LGHNA and CDR2 YSLEER.